There are many counts of the clone carrying this T cell receptor (beta chain). This sample is drawn from a study of human T cells and chemical hapten exposure. TCRdb redid the calling of the RACE reads with MiXCR, one entry per CDR3 protein. This repertoire shows 150,000 to 200,000 distinct CDR3 sequences, around 13% found once; its top ten account for about 1.7%. Germline loops: CDR1 SEHNR, CDR2 FQNEAQ (reference sequence). This CDR3 is built from 16 residues. V was shortened by 5 bases and J by 5 bases, with 21 bases between the two germline ends. Time point defined: patch test 1, 2 weeks after DPC sensitization. Specified treatment: therapeutic diphenylcyclopropenone sensitization with weekly scalp DPC.

The chain couples TRBV7-9 to TRBJ1-1, with D perhaps TRBD1 (5 bases). The sample was whole blood, taken in connection with sensitization to the hapten diphenylcyclopropenone (DPC). The clonotype comes from a woman in her twenties or thirties with alopecia areata. Some clones in this sample may be carry-over from other donors' samples. DNA of the CDR3: TGTGCCAGCAGCCGGGCGGGACCGAGGTTAGGAACTGAAGCTTTCTTT. It encodes CASSRAGPRLGTEAFF.